The 16 T cell receptor beta chains presented below share a single source sample, sequenced in a study of blood T cell repertoires in COVID-19 (dated by TCRdb to the early 2020s). Library preparation used the immunoSEQ multiplex PCR assay. The immuneACCESS repertoire file appears here via TCRdb, limited to in-frame rearrangements. These files lack a portion of the clones; in checked studies, under half of the deficit traces to unresolved V genes, and the cause of the others is not known. The table for this sample lists about 230,000 clones; roughly 87% of them were counted only once. The ten largest clonotypes hold roughly 12% of the sample. The source material was peripheral blood. The receptors here all came from a woman between 18 and 30 years old who had recovered from COVID-19.

This clone was picked up a small number of times. The V and J genes are TRBV11-2 and TRBJ2-7, with 7 bases lining up with TRBD2. The germline V gene encodes CDR1 SGHAT and CDR2 FQNNGV. The CDR3 runs 15 residues. J lost 3 bases, V lost 2 bases, and 7 bases had no gene match. The DNA for the CDR3 is TGTGCCAGCAGCTTATTGAGCGGGGCCCGCTACGAGCAGTACTTC. Amino acid sequence: CASSLLSGARYEQYF.

This chain links TRBV7-2 with TRBJ1-5; D perhaps matches TRBD1 (6 bases). V was shortened by 3 bases and J by 5 bases, with 8 bases between the two germline ends. The CDR3 extends over 13 amino acids. CDR1 and CDR2 (germline): SGHTA, FQGNSA. Written as DNA, the CDR3 is TGTGCCAGCAGCTTCAGGGGCGATCAGCCCCAGCATTTT. Its protein is CASSFRGDQPQHF.

The sample holds a few counts of this clone. The chain recombines TRBV27 with TRBJ1-1; 8 bases are a match to TRBD1. Germline loops: CDR1 MNHEY, CDR2 SMNVEV (reference sequence). The CDR3 spans 13 residues. The V gene end was trimmed by 8 bases and the J gene end by 1 base; junction bases not matched to a gene: 3. The CDR3 nucleotides read TGTGCCAGCGGGGACAGGAAGAACACTGAAGCTTTCTTT. Translation gives CASGDRKNTEAFF.

The chain joins TRBV25-1 to TRBJ2-6; tentatively, D is TRBD1 (5 bases). Trimming pared 3 bases from V and 1 base from J, leaving 13 bases between. CDR1 is MGHDK and CDR2 is SYGVNS in the germline V gene. The CDR3 contains 17 residues. As DNA, the CDR3 is TGTGCCAGCAGTGAGCAGGGAATTGTTTCTGGGGCCAACGTCCTGACTTTC. It is translated as CASSEQGIVSGANVLTF.

This clone occurred once. J is TRBJ1-1 and V is TRBV6-2 or TRBV6-3, with 8 bases fitting TRBD1. CDR1 is MNHEY and CDR2 is SVGEGT in the germline V gene. The CDR3 runs to 15 residues. J was trimmed by 4 bases and V by 5 bases; bases with no gene match: 9. CDR3 nucleotides: TGTGCCAGCAGTAGCTGGACAGGGTTGGGCACTGAAGCTTTCTTT. Encoded protein: CASSSWTGLGTEAFF.

This chain uses TRBV3-1 (or the pseudogene TRBV3-2) with TRBJ2-7; 10 bases agree with TRBD1. J lost 0 bases, V lost 4 bases, and 3 bases had no gene match. CDR3 length: 15 amino acids. Per germline, CDR1 LGHDT and CDR2 YNNKEL (reference sequence). DNA of the CDR3: TGTGCCAGCAGCCCGGGACAGGGGAGCTCCTACGAGCAGTACTTC. This sequence encodes CASSPGQGSSYEQYF.

There are a few counts of this clone. The V gene is TRBV15, the J gene TRBJ2-7; the D is unclear. Deletions cut 5 bases from V and 2 bases from J, with 16 bases between. The CDR3 runs to 15 residues. Germline-derived CDR1 and CDR2 are LNHNV and YYDKDF (reference sequence). CDR3 in amino acids: CATSQGAPLAYEQYF. The DNA of the CDR3 is TGTGCCACCAGCCAAGGAGCCCCATTGGCCTACGAGCAGTACTTC.

CDR3 sequence (DNA): TGCGCCAGCAGTCGTGGTATACAGGGTTTAGGTGGCTACACCTTC. Its translation: CASSRGIQGLGGYTF. V is TRBV23-1 and J is TRBJ1-2; TRBD1 is a possible D gene (6 bases). TRBV23-1 counts as an open reading frame of uncertain function. V lost 4 bases, J lost 7 bases, and 19 bases lay in between. The CDR3 has 15 amino acids.

The chain has TRBV28 and TRBJ2-5, with 10 bases that match TRBD1. Trimming cost V 4 bases and J 6 bases; bases outside gene matches: 14. Germline V gene lookup returns CDR1 MDHEN and CDR2 SYDVKM. The CDR3 extends over 17 amino acids. The CDR3 nucleotides read TGTGCCAGCAGTTCTCGGGACAGGGGCGCGGGTCGGAAGACCCAGTACTTC. It specifies CASSSRDRGAGRKTQYF.

The DNA for the CDR3 is TGTGCCAGCAGTTACTCCTCCGTCGGGGTTCCCAACTACGAGCAGTACTTC. Residues: CASSYSSVGVPNYEQYF. J is TRBJ2-7 and V is TRBV6-2 or TRBV6-3; D is perhaps TRBD2 (5 bases). Germline V gene sequence: CDR1 MNHEY, CDR2 SVGEGT. The CDR3 extends over 17 amino acids. Trimming removed 0 bases at V and 3 bases at J, with 18 bases between.

V and J are TRBV9 and TRBJ2-1; D is possibly TRBD2 (7 bases). V was clipped by 0 bases and J by 9 bases, with 10 bases between them. The CDR3 length is 13 residues. The germline CDR1 and CDR2 sequences are SGDLS and YYNGEE. The CDR3 region has the DNA TGTGCCAGCAGCGTAGAGGGGGAGGGTGAGCAGTTCTTC. This sequence encodes CASSVEGEGEQFF.

This clone has a handful of counts. V usage is TRBV14 and J usage is TRBJ2-7; perhaps TRBD1 as D (6 bases). V was pared by 5 bases and J by 5 bases, with 10 bases between. The CDR3 has 12 residues. CDR1 and CDR2 (germline): SGHDN, FVKESK. The CDR3 protein is CASSSQGNEQYF. For the CDR3, the DNA is TGTGCCAGCAGCTCACAGGGCAACGAGCAGTACTTC.

The chain joins TRBV19 to TRBJ2-7, with 8 positions matching TRBD1. Germline lookup yields CDR1 LNHDA and CDR2 SQIVND (reference sequence). The CDR3 loop spans 17 amino acids. The J segment lost 4 bases and the V segment lost 0 bases, leaving 11 bases of the junction unmatched. Here the CDR3 reads CASSIDPPGQVRYEQYF. The CDR3 nucleotides are TGTGCCAGTAGTATAGACCCCCCGGGACAGGTACGGTACGAGCAGTACTTC. The whole variable domain, remainder taken from reference TRBV19 and TRBJ2-7, is DGGITQSPKYLFRKEGQNVTLSCEQNLNHDAMYWYRQDPGQGLRLIYYSQIVNDFQKGDIAEGYSVSREKKESFPLTVTSAQKNPTAFYLCASSIDPPGQVRYEQYFGPGTRLTVT.

This clone was seen once. The chain is built from TRBV19 and TRBJ2-1; possibly TRBD2 for D (5 bases). Germline CDR1 reads LNHDA; CDR2 reads SQIVND (reference sequence). The CDR3 is 15 amino acids. Deletions cut 2 bases from V and 0 bases from J, with 8 bases between. CDR3 DNA: TGTGCCAGTAGTATAATAAGCGGCTCCTACAATGAGCAGTTCTTC. Its protein product is CASSIISGSYNEQFF. The full variable domain, rest sourced from reference TRBV19 and TRBJ2-1, is DGGITQSPKYLFRKEGQNVTLSCEQNLNHDAMYWYRQDPGQGLRLIYYSQIVNDFQKGDIAEGYSVSREKKESFPLTVTSAQKNPTAFYLCASSIISGSYNEQFFGPGTRLTVL.

This chain joins TRBV27 and TRBJ1-5; D is ambiguous. This CDR3 has 15 residues. V dropped 3 bases and J dropped 3 bases, with 12 bases sitting between them. Germline-derived CDR1 and CDR2 are MNHEY and SMNVEV (reference sequence). The DNA of the CDR3 is TGTGCCAGCAGTTTTATTTCGGGGTACAATCAGCCCCAGCATTTT. It translates to CASSFISGYNQPQHF.

The V gene is TRBV6-2 or TRBV6-3, the J gene TRBJ2-7, with D possibly matching TRBD1 (6 bases). The germline V and J ends were trimmed by 2 bases and 2 bases, with 13 bases remaining between them. Germline V gives CDR1 MNHEY, CDR2 SVGEGT. The CDR3 runs to 15 residues. CDR3 nucleotides: TGTGCCAGCAGTTACGGGACATCCGCACCCTACGAGCAGTACTTC. It yields the protein CASSYGTSAPYEQYF.